The clone carrying this T cell receptor beta chain was seen more than once but under ten times. TCRdb re-derived calls from the 5' RACE reads in MiXCR, one entry per CDR3 protein. The data hold 55,000 to 70,000 distinct CDR3 sequences, with around 28% observed a single time. Per germline, CDR1 SGHRS and CDR2 YFSETQ. Trimming cost V 0 bases and J 5 bases; bases outside gene matches: 7. This CDR3 contains 15 residues. The specimen sequenced was tumor-infiltrating memory CD4+ T cells sorted from the breast tumor. Subset: memory CD4+ T cells, CD4+CD45RO+CD25-. The gene calls are TRBV5-1 and TRBJ2-5; 7 positions agree with TRBD1. This receptor was taken from a female donor with breast cancer. CDR3 amino acids: CASSLEGGKGETQYF. The CDR3 region has the DNA TGCGCCAGCAGCTTGGAAGGGGGCAAGGGGGAGACCCAGTACTTC.